This TCR beta chain is from a study of response to subunit inactivated influenza vaccine. Study outcomes and limitations: It was the authors' suggestion that each seasonal influenza vaccination recruits few new T cells.

TCRdb redid the calling of the RT-PCR reads with MiXCR, one entry per CDR3 protein. The data show approximately 730,000 distinct CDR3 sequences, about 14% seen once. This clonotype was observed a handful of times. Its antigen is unidentified. This TCR was sampled from a man aged 50-59 years who received an inactivated influenza vaccine. The sample was PBMCs from blood, taken less than 15 days before vaccination.

CDR3 DNA sequence: TGCAGTGCTAGAGAAACCCCGGGCACGAAGAGTAACACCGGGGAGCTGTTTTTT. It specifies CSARETPGTKSNTGELFF. The gene calls are TRBV20-1 and TRBJ2-2, with D hard to call. The CDR3 runs to 18 residues. V dropped 0 bases and J dropped 2 bases, with 19 bases sitting between them. CDR1 is DFQATT, CDR2 SNEGSKA, per germline (reference sequence).